This TCR beta chain comes out of a study of blood T cell repertoires in COVID-19. Background on the study: The study drew acute and convalescent COVID-19 samples from the United States, Italy and Spain. PBMCs, B-cell-depleted T cells, or T cells provided the cDNA or gDNA that made up the material.

Original processing methods: Estimates of nucleated cell counts were drawn from the amplification of reference gene primers. Only in-frame clones appear in the TCRdb table, and some are missing; sequencing was by immunoSEQ multiplex PCR. The DNA gave D and trimming, while V, J and clone size come from that table. The sample holds 95,000 to 110,000 clones; approximately 88% are singletons and the top ten take approximately 5.1%. This clone is a singleton in its sample. The CDR3 spans 14 residues. In germline, CDR1 is SGHNT, CDR2 YYREEE (reference sequence). Trimming pared 2 bases from V and 3 bases from J, leaving 9 bases between.

The gene calls are TRBV5-4 and TRBJ1-5, with D maybe TRBD1 (6 bases). The sequenced sample was peripheral blood. This clonotype was sampled from a human donor in a cohort sampled during active COVID-19. The CDR3: CASSFPGANQPQHF. The CDR3, as DNA: TGTGCCAGCAGCTTTCCAGGGGCCAATCAGCCCCAGCATTTT.